Listed here are 7 T cell receptor beta chains from one sample, sequenced in a study of blood T cells in healthy people across ages. Using a J-beta primer mix together with a sample-barcoded 5' primer, a second PCR was run for roughly 6 to 11 cycles. MiXCR, run by TCRdb on the 5' RACE reads, gives a single entry per CDR3 protein. This sample has around 600,000 distinct CDR3 sequences, with around 50% found just once. Material for sequencing was blood. These receptors were taken from a man older than 75 in good health.

There are a few counts of this clonotype. The rearrangement links TRBV13 to TRBJ2-5; TRBD2 matches at 12 bases. After removal of 5 bases from V and 4 bases from J, the junction contained 11 bases not matched to a gene. Germline V gives CDR1 PRHDT, CDR2 FYEKMQ (reference sequence). This CDR3 contains 17 residues. The CDR3 DNA is TGTGCCAGCAGCACAGGACTAGCGGGGACCCCTCGAGAGACCCAGTACTTC. Protein sequence: CASSTGLAGTPRETQYF.

The chain is built from TRBV20-1 and TRBJ2-1, with 10 bases that match TRBD2. The CDR3 is 15 residues long. Trimming took 6 bases from V and 4 from J; bases not matched to a gene: 9. Germline lookup yields CDR1 DFQATT and CDR2 SNEGSKA (reference sequence). The DNA of the CDR3 is TGCAGTGCGCACCCTAGCGGGGGAGATTACAATGAGCAGTTCTTC. It codes for CSAHPSGGDYNEQFF.

This clonotype occurred a few times. This sequence joins TRBV10-3 and TRBJ2-3; D might be TRBD2 (5 bases). Trimming stripped 3 bases from V and 6 bases from J, with 19 bases between. CDR3 length equals 16 residues. The germline gives CDR1 ENHRY, CDR2 SYGVKD. This CDR3 is CAISESGGGVGDTQYF. The CDR3 coding sequence is TGTGCCATCAGTGAATCGGGTGGAGGCGTTGGGGATACGCAGTATTTT.

This clonotype was seen a few times. The V and J genes are TRBV29-1 and TRBJ1-1; perhaps TRBD1 as D (6 bases). This CDR3 has 11 amino acids. Germline-derived CDR1 and CDR2 are SQVTM and ANQGSEA. V was clipped by 4 bases and J by 6 bases, with 9 bases between them. CDR3 coding DNA: TGCAGCGTTGCGGGGGGCCCTGAAGCTTTCTTT. Translated: CSVAGGPEAFF.

The rearrangement joins TRBV6-2 or TRBV6-3 to TRBJ2-7; the D is unclear. This CDR3 is 13 amino acids long. Trimming shortened V by 2 bases and J by 2 bases, and 7 bases separated the two germline ends. Germline assignment: CDR1 MNHEY and CDR2 SVGEGT. In nucleotides, the CDR3 is TGTGCCAGCAGTTACCAACTGACCTACGAGCAGTACTTC. Its translation: CASSYQLTYEQYF.

The J gene is TRBJ1-2, the V gene TRBV27; D is unclear. Deletions cut 6 bases from V and 4 bases from J, with 12 bases between. From germline, CDR1 is MNHEY and CDR2 SMNVEV (reference sequence). CDR3 length equals 13 residues. Here the CDR3 reads CASSRAFSYGYTF. The DNA for the CDR3 is TGTGCCAGCAGCCGGGCCTTCTCCTATGGCTACACCTTC.

V usage is TRBV2 and J usage is TRBJ2-1; D gene uncertain. The CDR3 runs 12 residues. Trimming shortened V by 4 bases and J by 6 bases, and 7 bases separated the two germline ends. Germline V gene sequence: CDR1 SNHLY, CDR2 FYNNEI. The DNA for the CDR3 is TGTGCCAGCAGTGCGGTGGGCAATGAGCAGTTCTTC. Amino acid sequence: CASSAVGNEQFF.